These 12 T cell receptor beta chains were all obtained from the same sample, sequenced in a study of human T cells and chemical hapten exposure (dated by TCRdb to about 2021). Sample time point, as interpreted from the label and publication: patch test 1, 2 weeks after DPC sensitization. The treatment or condition label corresponds to: therapeutic diphenylcyclopropenone sensitization with weekly scalp DPC. The receptor library was made with RACE. Sequenced using a NextSeq 500. In TCRdb, the public reads were trimmed at Q25 with fastp and aligned with MiXCR, with productive beta chains retained. Rows are unified per CDR3 protein, each entry keeping the most common DNA and genes. This sample gives approximately 110,000 distinct CDR3 sequences in total; roughly 11% of them show up just once. The ten largest clones take up 3% to 4.5% of the sample. Material: whole blood, obtained in connection with sensitization to the hapten diphenylcyclopropenone (DPC). The source is a woman aged 35 to 49 with alopecia areata. Some clones in this sample may be carry-over from other donors' samples.

Only a few counts were recorded for this clonotype. The chain employs TRBV2 and TRBJ2-2, with 7 bases lining up with TRBD1. Trimming took 7 bases from V and 4 from J; bases not matched to a gene: 6. Per the germline V gene, CDR1 is SNHLY and CDR2 is FYNNEI. CDR3 length equals 14 residues. The CDR3 DNA sequence: TGTGCCAGCAACAGACAGGGTGCCACCGGGGAGCTGTTTTTT. This gives the protein CASNRQGATGELFF. Variable domain in full (rest from reference TRBV2 and TRBJ2-2): EPEVTQTPSHQVTQMGQEVILRCVPISNHLYFYWYRQILGQKVEFLVSFYNNEISEKSEIFDDQFSVERPDGSNFTLKIRSTKLEDSAMYFCASNRQGATGELFFGEGSRLTVL.

The gene calls are TRBV20-1 and TRBJ2-5; 9 bases agree with TRBD1. V gave up 0 bases and J gave up 5 bases; unmatched junction bases: 7. Looked up from germline, CDR1 is DFQATT and CDR2 is SNEGSKA (reference sequence). The CDR3 is 15 residues long. CDR3 amino acids: CSARDPWTGVETQYF. DNA of the CDR3: TGCAGTGCTAGAGATCCCTGGACAGGGGTGGAGACCCAGTACTTC.

This clonotype was seen only a few times. The CDR3 coding sequence is TGTGCCAGCAGTTACTCATTCGGGACTAGCGGGGGGGCGGAGACCCAGTACTTC. It yields the protein CASSYSFGTSGGAETQYF. The chain links TRBV6-5 to TRBJ2-5, with 16 bases matching TRBD2. V lost 0 bases and J lost 5; bases outside the gene matches: 6. This CDR3 region has 18 residues. The V gene's germline CDR1 is MNHEY and CDR2 SVGAGI.

The gene calls are TRBV18 and TRBJ2-4; possible D gene TRBD1, 5 bases. From germline, CDR1 is KGHSH and CDR2 LQKENI. Trimming stripped 3 bases from V and 1 base from J, with 13 bases between. The CDR3 covers 16 residues. The CDR3 loop reads CASSPPGAWAKNIQYF. As DNA, the CDR3 is TGTGCCAGCTCACCTCCTGGGGCTTGGGCCAAAAACATTCAGTACTTC. Looking up the rest from reference TRBV18 and TRBJ2-4 gives the full variable domain: NAGVMQNPRHLVRRRGQEARLRCSPMKGHSHVYWYRQLPEEGLKFMVYLQKENIIDESGMPKERFSAEFPKEGPSILRIQQVVRGDSAAYFCASSPPGAWAKNIQYFGAGTRLSVL.

There are many counts of this clonotype. This chain connects TRBV6-2 or TRBV6-3 to TRBJ2-6; D call uncertain. From germline, CDR1 is MNHEY and CDR2 SVGEGT. This CDR3 is 14 amino acids long. With 4 bases removed from V and 4 bases from J, the gap between germline ends came to 8 bases. The DNA for the CDR3 is TGTGCCAGCAGTTCCCCCGTGGGGGCCAACGTCCTGACTTTC. Translation gives CASSSPVGANVLTF.

This clonotype was counted at least ten times. The chain combines TRBV12-5 with TRBJ2-1; maybe TRBD1 (5 bases). This CDR3 has 15 amino acids. V shed 5 bases and J shed 2 bases, with 13 bases lying between them. The germline V gene has CDR1 LGHNT and CDR2 FRNRAP. This chain's CDR3 is CASGSRVRPYNEQFF. In DNA, the CDR3 is TGTGCTAGTGGTAGCAGGGTGCGCCCCTACAATGAGCAGTTCTTC. The entire variable domain, with the rest obtained from reference TRBV12-5 and TRBJ2-1, is as follows: DARVTQTPRHKVTEMGQEVTMRCQPILGHNTVFWYRQTMMQGLELLAYFRNRAPLDDSGMPKDRFSAEMPDATLATLKIQPSEPRDSAVYFCASGSRVRPYNEQFFGPGTRLTVL.

The gene calls are TRBV7-2 and TRBJ1-5; 9 nucleotides line up with TRBD1. The germline gives CDR1 SGHTA, CDR2 FQGNSA. The CDR3 is made up of 13 amino acids. The V gene end was trimmed by 5 bases and the J gene end by 10 bases; junction bases not matched to a gene: 6. The CDR3 protein is CASSTRTGVPQHF. The CDR3, as DNA: TGTGCCAGCAGCACCAGGACAGGGGTCCCCCAGCATTTT.

For the CDR3, the DNA is TGCGCCAGCAGTGAGACAATAGCGGGAGGGCGGAGTGAGCAGTTCTTC. Protein: CASSETIAGGRSEQFF. The chain uses TRBV10-1 and TRBJ2-1; 11 bases map to TRBD2. Trimming at V came to 2 bases and at J to 9 bases, leaving 9 bases not matched to a gene. CDR1 is WNHNN, CDR2 SYGVQD, per germline (reference sequence). The CDR3 spans 16 residues.

This clonotype occurred many times. The V and J genes are TRBV11-1 and TRBJ2-4; no firm D call. The CDR3 has 13 residues. Germline lookup yields CDR1 SGHAT and CDR2 FQDESV (reference sequence). V lost 11 bases, J lost 8 bases, and 19 bases lay in between. CDR3 nucleotides: TGTGCCTTCGCGCCCGGCGGTGACGACATTCAGTACTTC. Its protein product is CAFAPGGDDIQYF.

The V gene is TRBV20-1, the J gene TRBJ2-1, with D possibly TRBD2 on 6 matching bases. This CDR3 is built from 15 residues. V dropped 0 bases and J dropped 3 bases, with 12 bases sitting between them. In germline, CDR1 is DFQATT, CDR2 SNEGSKA (reference sequence). CDR3 residues: CSARDLTGSYNEQFF. CDR3 DNA: TGCAGTGCTAGAGATTTGACCGGGAGCTACAATGAGCAGTTCTTC.

This clonotype came up many times. The rearrangement joins TRBV14 to TRBJ2-7; the match to TRBD1 covers 9 bases. This CDR3 has 14 residues. Germline V lookup: CDR1 SGHDN, CDR2 FVKESK. J was trimmed by 5 bases and V by 2 bases; bases with no gene match: 4. CDR3 amino acids: CASSQNRGLDEQYF. CDR3 bases: TGTGCCAGCAGCCAAAACAGGGGGCTGGACGAGCAGTACTTC.

Only a few counts were recorded for this clonotype. The rearrangement joins TRBV24-1 to TRBJ2-7, with TRBD2 matching 8 bases. CDR3 length equals 14 residues. The trim removed 3 bases at V and 8 bases at J, leaving 8 bases unmatched. The germline V gene encodes CDR1 KGHDR and CDR2 SFDVKD. CDR3 sequence (DNA): TGTGCCACCAGTGATGAGCGGGGGCTATCTCAGCAGTACTTC. Protein sequence: CATSDERGLSQQYF.